The 2 T cell receptor beta chains below all came from one sample that was sequenced in a study of PD-1 blockade in classical Hodgkin lymphoma. All patients relapsed after autologous stem cell transplantation, and brentuximab vedotin exposure varied. Using immunoSEQ multiplex PCR, the repertoire was profiled, and TCRdb retains in-frame clones only, with some absent. The sample holds over 20,000 clones, about three quarters seen once. The sample consisted of peripheral blood mononuclear cells (PBMCs), taken before the second cycle of nivolumab. The source of these receptors is a human donor with classical Hodgkin lymphoma.

The chain uses TRBV2 and TRBJ2-5, with 8 bases that match TRBD2. The V gene end was trimmed by 4 bases and the J gene end by 4 bases; junction bases not matched to a gene: 2. Per germline, CDR1 SNHLY and CDR2 FYNNEI. This CDR3 has 13 residues. The DNA for the CDR3 is TGTGCCAGCAGTGGTCTAGCGGGAGAGACCCAGTACTTC. It encodes CASSGLAGETQYF.

This clone was seen only once. The CDR3 region has the DNA TGTGCCAGCAGTGCCCTTACCTCCCAAGAGACCCAGTACTTC. It encodes CASSALTSQETQYF. The V call is TRBV6-5, the J call TRBJ2-5; no reliable D call. This CDR3 has 14 residues. Germline V gives CDR1 MNHEY, CDR2 SVGAGI. V lost 5 bases to trimming and J lost 1 base, with 11 bases between them.